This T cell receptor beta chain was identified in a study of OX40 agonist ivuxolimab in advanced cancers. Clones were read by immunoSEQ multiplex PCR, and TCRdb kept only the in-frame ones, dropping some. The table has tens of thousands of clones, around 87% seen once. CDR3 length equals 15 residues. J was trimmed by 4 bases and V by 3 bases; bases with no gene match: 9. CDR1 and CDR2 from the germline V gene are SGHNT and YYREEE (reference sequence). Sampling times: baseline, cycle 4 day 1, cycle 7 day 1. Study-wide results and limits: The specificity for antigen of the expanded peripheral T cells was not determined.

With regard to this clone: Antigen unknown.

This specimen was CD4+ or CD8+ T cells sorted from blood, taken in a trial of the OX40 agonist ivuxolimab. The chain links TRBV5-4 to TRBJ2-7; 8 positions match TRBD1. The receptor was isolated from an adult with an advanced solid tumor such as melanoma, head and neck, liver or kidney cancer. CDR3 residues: CASSWGTGGRYEQYF. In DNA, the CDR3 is TGTGCCAGCAGCTGGGGAACAGGGGGGAGGTACGAGCAGTACTTC.